The 25 T cell receptor beta chains reported below all come from one sample, sequenced in a study of blood T cell repertoires in COVID-19. Sequenced by immunoSEQ multiplex PCR; TCRdb stores in-frame clones only, minus some. This repertoire shows about 240,000 clones, roughly 90% found once; its top ten account for 6.2%. Sequencing used peripheral blood. The receptors derive from a man in his sixties with acute or convalescent COVID-19.

Comments on this clone: This sample includes further DNA sequences coding for the same CDR3. V usage is TRBV27 and J usage is TRBJ1-4; possibly TRBD1 for D (6 bases). The CDR3 runs to 15 residues. Deletions cut 2 bases from V and 0 bases from J, with 7 bases between. Germline V gene sequence: CDR1 MNHEY, CDR2 SMNVEV (reference sequence). The CDR3 spells CASSLRTATNEKLFF. CDR3 sequence (DNA): TGTGCCAGCAGTTTACGGACAGCAACTAATGAAAAACTGTTTTTT.

J is TRBJ2-2 and V is TRBV11-2; D is possibly TRBD2 (5 bases). Germline CDR1 reads SGHAT; CDR2 reads FQNNGV. The CDR3 has 15 amino acids. V lost 3 bases and J lost 3, with 11 bases in between. The CDR3 DNA reads TGTGCCAGCAGCTTCGGCGGGTTCTACACCGGGGAGCTGTTTTTT. This codes for CASSFGGFYTGELFF.

This chain connects TRBV9 to TRBJ1-4; no definite D call. CDR1 is SGDLS and CDR2 is YYNGEE in the germline V gene. Trimming took 0 bases from V and 4 from J, leaving 13 bases between them. This CDR3 comprises 16 residues. For the CDR3, the DNA is TGTGCCAGCAGCGTAGAACCCGGGAAAGTTAATGAAAAACTGTTTTTT. Protein: CASSVEPGKVNEKLFF.

The chain is built from TRBV5-1 and TRBJ1-1; D unclear. From germline, CDR1 is SGHRS and CDR2 YFSETQ. The ends were cut back, 0 bases at V and 0 bases at J, with 18 bases in the middle. CDR3 length: 18 amino acids. CDR3 coding DNA: TGCGCCAGCAGCTTGGCCCTGACACCGACGGGGATGAACACTGAAGCTTTCTTT. It encodes CASSLALTPTGMNTEAFF.

The CDR3 nucleotides are TGTGCCAGCACCGGGGGGTCGGGGCCGCAGCCCCAGCATTTT. Protein sequence: CASTGGSGPQPQHF. The J gene is TRBJ1-5, the V gene TRBV2, with TRBD1 as a possible D gene (5 bases). The CDR3 loop spans 14 amino acids. Germline V gene sequence: CDR1 SNHLY, CDR2 FYNNEI. Trimming removed 7 bases from V and 7 bases from J, with 17 bases in between.

The chain uses TRBV30 and TRBJ1-1; D is unresolved. The CDR3 sequence is 12 residues long. Per germline, CDR1 GTSNPN and CDR2 SVGIG (reference sequence). Trimming left V 4 bases short and J 2 bases short, with 8 bases between. Here the CDR3 DNA reads TGTGCCTGGAAATATAGAAACACTGAAGCTTTCTTT. This codes for CAWKYRNTEAFF.

In this sample, this clone turned up once. The gene calls are TRBV10-2 and TRBJ2-3, with TRBD2 matching 8 bases. The junction had 19 bases not matched to a gene; V was cut back by 6 bases and J by 5 bases. Germline values: CDR1 WSHSY, CDR2 SAAADI. The CDR3 has 18 residues. The CDR3 DNA sequence: TGCGCCAGCAGACACCCTCCCGGATTAGCGGGGCCCGGAGATACGCAGTATTTT. It specifies CASRHPPGLAGPGDTQYF.

The chain joins TRBV30 to TRBJ1-2, with a tentative D call TRBD1 (5 bases). V lost 7 bases and J lost 2, with 14 bases in between. Germline V CDR1 and CDR2: GTSNPN, SVGIG (reference sequence). This CDR3 region has 13 residues. CDR3 nucleotide sequence: TGTGCCTCCGAAGACAGTGCCAACTATGGCTACACCTTC. As protein: CASEDSANYGYTF.

The chain has TRBV6-1 and TRBJ1-1; D gene ambiguous. Trimming took 2 bases from V and 1 from J, leaving 8 bases between them. CDR1 and CDR2 from the germline V gene are MNHNS and SASEGT. CDR3 size: 14 residues. CDR3 bases: TGTGCCAGCAGTGAAAGACACTCGAACACTGAAGCTTTCTTT. It yields the protein CASSERHSNTEAFF.

The table lists this clone with a count of one. V gene TRBV7-9 combines with J gene TRBJ2-1; a possible D gene is TRBD1 (6 bases). Deletions cut 7 bases from V and 2 bases from J, with 15 bases between. The germline CDR1 and CDR2 sequences are SEHNR and FQNEAQ (reference sequence). The CDR3 covers 15 residues. CDR3 in amino acids: CASTPRGNAYNEQFF. In DNA form, the CDR3 reads TGTGCCAGCACCCCTAGGGGGAATGCCTACAATGAGCAGTTCTTC.

Only a few counts were recorded for this clone. V is TRBV6-5 and J is TRBJ1-6; possible D gene TRBD1, 6 bases. The V end lost 7 bases, the J end lost 7 bases, and 14 bases lay between the germline ends. Germline CDR1 reads MNHEY; CDR2 reads SVGAGI. The CDR3 totals 14 residues. The CDR3 sequence: CASKGHQRNSPLHF. CDR3 sequence (DNA): TGTGCCAGCAAGGGACACCAAAGGAATTCACCCCTCCACTTT.

Only a few counts were recorded for this clone. This chain connects TRBV5-1 to TRBJ2-2; 7 bases align to TRBD2. Germline lookup yields CDR1 SGHRS and CDR2 YFSETQ. CDR3 length: 14 residues. Germline trimming cut 4 bases from V and 6 bases from J; bases unmatched to any gene: 6. CDR3 amino acids: CASSREVAAGELFF. The CDR3 nucleotides are TGCGCCAGCAGCCGGGAGGTAGCAGCCGGGGAGCTGTTTTTT.

V gene TRBV27 combines with J gene TRBJ1-6; 8 nucleotides match TRBD1. V lost 5 bases and J lost 4; bases outside the gene matches: 10. The germline V gene encodes CDR1 MNHEY and CDR2 SMNVEV (reference sequence). The CDR3 contains 17 residues. This chain's CDR3 is CASSPWTGIGYNSPLHF. Here the CDR3 DNA reads TGTGCCAGCAGTCCCTGGACAGGGATTGGGTATAATTCACCCCTCCACTTT.

The genes are TRBV5-6 and TRBJ2-2, with no clear D. Trimming stripped 0 bases from V and 1 base from J, with 19 bases between. Germline V gene data show CDR1 as SGHDT and CDR2 as YYEEEE. The CDR3 extends over 19 amino acids. Written as DNA, the CDR3 is TGTGCCAGCAGCTTGGCCCCCTGGGTTGTAGCCCAGAACACCGGGGAGCTGTTTTTT. As protein: CASSLAPWVVAQNTGELFF. Combining the CDR3 with reference TRBV5-6 and TRBJ2-2 gives the whole variable domain DAGVTQSPTHLIKTRGQQVTLRCSPKSGHDTVSWYQQALGQGPQFIFQYYEEEERQRGNFPDRFSGHQFPNYSSELNVNALLLGDSALYLCASSLAPWVVAQNTGELFFGEGSRLTVL.

This chain links TRBV7-3 with TRBJ2-3; D is ambiguous. The CDR3 length is 13 residues. Germline CDR1 and CDR2: SGHTA and FQGTGA. Trimming shortened V by 4 bases and J by 3 bases, and 8 bases separated the two germline ends. The CDR3 loop is CASSYSRTDTQYF. CDR3 sequence (DNA): TGTGCCAGCAGCTATTCTAGGACAGATACGCAGTATTTT.

This chain joins TRBV6-5 and TRBJ2-3, with 9 positions matching TRBD2. The CDR3 runs to 14 residues. Germline V gene lookup returns CDR1 MNHEY and CDR2 SVGAGI. V dropped 4 bases and J dropped 2; count of bases not matched to a gene: 1. CDR3 loop: CASSSSGATDTQYF. The CDR3 region has the DNA TGTGCCAGCAGTTCTAGCGGGGCCACAGATACGCAGTATTTT.

The CDR3 nucleotides are TGCAGCGTTTCCGAGGGGACCCAGTACTTC. Translated, it gives CSVSEGTQYF. The V gene is TRBV29-1, the J gene TRBJ2-5, with D possibly matching TRBD2 (5 bases). Trimming took 5 bases from V and 7 from J, leaving 8 bases between them. The CDR3 loop spans 10 amino acids. CDR1 and CDR2 (germline): SQVTM, ANQGSEA.

V gene TRBV7-9 combines with J gene TRBJ2-3, with 7 bases lining up with TRBD2. Germline loops: CDR1 SEHNR, CDR2 FQNEAQ (reference sequence). CDR3 length equals 16 residues. Trimming at V came to 5 bases and at J to 2 bases, leaving 10 bases not matched to a gene. The DNA for the CDR3 is TGTGCCAGCAGCAGTCGACTAGCTGGCAACACAGATACGCAGTATTTT. Translated: CASSSRLAGNTDTQYF.

The CDR3 loop is CATSDRGFTEAFF. The CDR3 DNA reads as TGTGCCACCAGTGATAGGGGTTTCACTGAAGCTTTCTTT. V gene TRBV24-1 combines with J gene TRBJ1-1; maybe TRBD1 (5 bases). The V end was cut by 3 bases, the J end by 4 bases, with 8 bases between. Germline values: CDR1 KGHDR, CDR2 SFDVKD. The CDR3 is 13 amino acids.

This chain connects TRBV6-5 to TRBJ2-5; D remains ambiguous. The CDR3 loop spans 12 amino acids. The germline CDR1 and CDR2 sequences are MNHEY and SVGAGI. Trimming took 4 bases from V and 5 from J, leaving 8 bases between them. The CDR3 sequence is CASSFHGETQYF. The DNA of the CDR3 is TGTGCCAGCAGTTTCCACGGGGAGACCCAGTACTTC.

A single count supports this clone. V is TRBV9 and J is TRBJ2-1; the match to TRBD2 covers 12 bases. The ends lost 3 bases at V and 9 bases at J; junction bases unmatched: 16. The CDR3 is 18 residues long. CDR1 and CDR2 from the germline V gene are SGDLS and YYNGEE. The CDR3 DNA reads as TGTGCCAGCAGCGGTCTAGCGGGAGGGTTAGGAGGCGGGCTTGAGCAGTTCTTC. It encodes CASSGLAGGLGGGLEQFF.

The chain recombines TRBV10-2 with TRBJ1-2, with 7 positions matching TRBD1. CDR3 length equals 17 residues. With V trimmed by 5 bases and J by 3 bases, 15 bases remained unmatched. Germline V lookup: CDR1 WSHSY, CDR2 SAAADI. As DNA, the CDR3 is TGCGCCAGCAGTAACCCGGCGGGAGGGGGCCTCGACTATGGCTACACCTTC. It specifies CASSNPAGGGLDYGYTF.

The chain carries TRBV6-5 and TRBJ2-7; D uncertain. V lost 11 bases and J 4 bases, leaving 18 bases between the germline ends. The CDR3 length is 13 residues. Per the germline V gene, CDR1 is MNHEY and CDR2 is SVGAGI. The CDR3 protein is CAVRVPSGYEQYF. The CDR3 DNA reads as TGTGCCGTCAGAGTGCCTTCCGGGTACGAGCAGTACTTC.

The chain carries TRBV2 and TRBJ2-7; TRBD2 aligns across 8 bases. V lost 6 bases and J lost 5; bases outside the gene matches: 9. The CDR3 loop spans 14 amino acids. Germline loops: CDR1 SNHLY, CDR2 FYNNEI. This CDR3 is CASRKAGASHEQYF. The CDR3 coding sequence is TGTGCCAGCAGGAAAGCGGGAGCCAGCCACGAGCAGTACTTC.

CDR3 amino acids: CASGADTQETQYF. The CDR3 DNA sequence: TGTGCCAGCGGGGCGGACACCCAAGAGACCCAGTACTTC. The chain uses TRBV27 and TRBJ2-5, with D perhaps matching TRBD1 (5 bases). This CDR3 has 13 residues. V was cut by 8 bases and J by 1 base, with 11 bases left in between. Germline CDR1 reads MNHEY; CDR2 reads SMNVEV (reference sequence).